These 24 T cell receptor beta chains were all obtained from the same sample, sequenced in a study of cytomegalovirus exposure and HLA in healthy donors. The PCR contained 60 Vbeta and 13 Jbeta primers. Sequenced by immunoSEQ multiplex PCR; TCRdb stores in-frame clones only, minus some. The table records hundreds of thousands of clones, roughly 89% of them present only once. Sequenced: PBMCs. All receptors derive from a woman younger than 30 in good health and CMV-seronegative.

The chain carries TRBV5-8 and TRBJ1-5, with D possibly matching TRBD1 (6 bases). V gave up 0 bases and J gave up 2 bases, with 18 bases separating them. This CDR3 region has 18 residues. In germline, CDR1 is SGHTS, CDR2 YDEGEE. The DNA for the CDR3 is TGTGCCAGCAGCTTGGTTGGGGGCCTTGTATCGGGCAATCAGCCCCAGCATTTT. Translated: CASSLVGGLVSGNQPQHF.

V is TRBV5-5 and J is TRBJ2-7; 10 positions match TRBD1. V shed 0 bases and J 2 bases; nucleotides not matched to a gene: 2. The CDR3 is made up of 15 amino acids. Germline V CDR1 and CDR2: SGHKS, YYEKEE (reference sequence). The DNA for the CDR3 is TGTGCCAGCAGCTTGGCGGGACAGGGGCCCTACGAGCAGTACTTC. Protein sequence: CASSLAGQGPYEQYF.

The rearrangement uses TRBV7-8 and TRBJ2-6, with D unclear. V was trimmed by 8 bases and J by 1 base, leaving 6 bases between them. The CDR3 contains 13 residues. Germline V gene data show CDR1 as SGHVS and CDR2 as FQNEAQ. The DNA for the CDR3 is TGTGCCAGCGAACTTTCTGGGGCCAACGTCCTGACTTTC. This encodes CASELSGANVLTF.

The CDR3 DNA reads as TGTGCCAGTAGTACGACAGGGTCCGATCAGCCCCAGCATTTT. Translating gives CASSTTGSDQPQHF. The V and J genes are TRBV19 and TRBJ1-5, with TRBD1 matching over 7 bases. Germline CDR1 reads LNHDA; CDR2 reads SQIVND (reference sequence). The V segment lost 4 bases and the J segment 5 bases; nucleotides outside the gene matches: 5. This CDR3 spans 14 amino acids.

This chain joins TRBV27 and TRBJ2-6; D might be TRBD1 (5 bases). The V gene's germline CDR1 is MNHEY and CDR2 SMNVEV (reference sequence). The V and J ends lost 4 bases and 2 bases respectively, with 9 bases between them. There are 15 residues in the CDR3. The CDR3 loop reads CASSSRVTGANVLTF. CDR3 nucleotides: TGTGCCAGCAGTTCCAGGGTAACTGGGGCCAACGTCCTGACTTTC.

J is TRBJ2-1 and V is TRBV6-6; 11 bases map to TRBD2. The J segment lost 10 bases and the V segment lost 0 bases, leaving 8 bases of the junction unmatched. CDR1 and CDR2 from the germline V gene are MNHNY and SVGAGI (reference sequence). This CDR3 is 16 amino acids long. The CDR3, as DNA: TGTGCCAGCAGTTACTCGGTAGCGGGGGGGCCGGGAGAGCAGTTCTTC. Its translation: CASSYSVAGGPGEQFF.

V is TRBV9 and J is TRBJ2-7; maybe TRBD1 (7 bases). The CDR3 runs to 17 residues. CDR1 and CDR2 (germline): SGDLS, YYNGEE. V was cut by 3 bases and J by 4 bases, with 23 bases left in between. CDR3 coding DNA: TGTGCCAGCAGCGGTGGACCTGGGACAGCGGAGGGGTACGAGCAGTACTTC. Translation gives CASSGGPGTAEGYEQYF.

The genes are TRBV4-1 and TRBJ2-5; D remains unclear. The CDR3 is 13 amino acids. Germline CDR1 is MGHRA and CDR2 is YSYEKL. The V and J ends lost 0 bases and 3 bases respectively, with 5 bases between them. Here the CDR3 reads CASSQDGEETQYF. CDR3 nucleotides: TGCGCCAGCAGCCAAGATGGAGAAGAGACCCAGTACTTC.

The V and J genes are TRBV7-2 and TRBJ1-2, with unresolved D. Per the germline V gene, CDR1 is SGHTA and CDR2 is FQGNSA. The CDR3 loop spans 13 amino acids. V lost 7 bases and J 2 bases, leaving 11 bases between the germline ends. CDR3 region: CASNPTGNYGYTF. The CDR3 bases are TGTGCCAGCAACCCGACGGGGAACTATGGCTACACCTTC.

The chain links TRBV5-1 to TRBJ2-1, with 13 nucleotides matching TRBD2. Looked up from germline, CDR1 is SGHRS and CDR2 is YFSETQ. This CDR3 region has 16 residues. Trimming cost V 4 bases and J 6 bases; bases outside gene matches: 7. CDR3 nucleotide sequence: TGCGCCAGCAGCCTTCTCGGACTAGCGGGGGCCAATGAGCAGTTCTTC. This codes for CASSLLGLAGANEQFF.

The rearrangement joins TRBV6-5 to TRBJ1-4; 8 nucleotides line up with TRBD1. The germline gives CDR1 MNHEY, CDR2 SVGAGI. Germline trimming cut 0 bases from V and 7 bases from J; bases unmatched to any gene: 4. This CDR3 has 15 amino acids. The CDR3 DNA sequence: TGTGCCAGCAGTTACTCCGCAGGGGGCAGTGAAAAACTGTTTTTT. As protein: CASSYSAGGSEKLFF.

The chain is built from TRBV18 and TRBJ2-7; perhaps TRBD1 as D (5 bases). The CDR3 is 15 amino acids. V was shortened by 0 bases and J by 1 base, with 10 bases between the two germline ends. CDR1 is KGHSH and CDR2 is LQKENI in the germline V gene. The CDR3 nucleotides read TGTGCCAGCTCACCACCCAGTGGGGCGTCCTACGAGCAGTACTTC. It codes for CASSPPSGASYEQYF.

The chain combines TRBV5-1 with TRBJ2-3; the match to TRBD2 covers 7 bases. Germline V CDR1 and CDR2: SGHRS, YFSETQ. This CDR3 contains 12 residues. Trimming removed 2 bases from V and 10 bases from J; junction bases left unmatched: 4. The CDR3 coding sequence is TGCGCCAGCAGCTTCCAGACTAGCTCGCAGTATTTT. This encodes CASSFQTSSQYF.

The chain recombines TRBV13 with TRBJ2-7; the match to TRBD1 covers 8 bases. The CDR3 is made up of 16 amino acids. Germline CDR1 PRHDT, CDR2 FYEKMQ (reference sequence). Losses at the gene ends were 1 base for V and 3 bases for J; bases not matched to a gene: 8. The CDR3 reads CASSLVTGGSGYEQYF. The CDR3 nucleotides are TGTGCCAGCAGCTTAGTCACAGGGGGTTCGGGCTACGAGCAGTACTTC.

Here the CDR3 reads CASSQALPPTDTQYF. The CDR3 bases are TGTGCCAGCAGCCAAGCGCTACCCCCCACAGATACGCAGTATTTT. The chain is built from TRBV14 and TRBJ2-3, with D uncertain. The V end was cut by 1 base, the J end by 2 bases, with 10 bases between. The CDR3 is 15 amino acids. Germline V CDR1 and CDR2: SGHDN, FVKESK.

This clone was recorded a few times. The CDR3 nucleotides are TGTGCCAGCAGCCAAGTCGGACTCTCGTTCTTC. Translation gives CASSQVGLSFF. The chain employs TRBV14 and TRBJ2-1; D possibly corresponds to TRBD2 (5 bases). The V gene lost 1 base and the J gene lost 15 bases, with 10 bases spanning the gap. Germline loops: CDR1 SGHDN, CDR2 FVKESK. The CDR3 consists of 11 residues.

The rearrangement links TRBV7-9 to TRBJ2-2; 12 bases agree with TRBD2. J lost 4 bases, V lost 6 bases, and 12 bases had no gene match. CDR3 size: 18 residues. CDR1 and CDR2 from the germline V gene are SEHNR and FQNEAQ (reference sequence). The CDR3 DNA is TGTGCCAGCAGTCCTCCCCTAGCGGGAGGGCCAGGCACCGGGGAGCTGTTTTTT. This gives the protein CASSPPLAGGPGTGELFF.

This chain connects TRBV5-6 to TRBJ1-2, with D possibly being TRBD1 (6 bases). The CDR3 totals 13 residues. The germline V gene has CDR1 SGHDT and CDR2 YYEEEE. V lost 3 bases and J 2 bases, leaving 8 bases between the germline ends. CDR3 bases: TGTGCCAGCAGCTCGGGACACAACTATGGCTACACCTTC. Translating gives CASSSGHNYGYTF.

This rearrangement joins TRBV14 to TRBJ2-7; 9 positions agree with TRBD2. V trimming: 4 bases; J trimming: 6 bases; junction bases outside the gene matches: 13. The CDR3 length is 16 residues. Per germline, CDR1 SGHDN and CDR2 FVKESK. In nucleotides, the CDR3 is TGTGCCAGCAGCCCCCCGGCGGGAGGGCCTCTTCGCGAGCAGTACTTC. Translating gives CASSPPAGGPLREQYF.

The V and J genes are TRBV7-2 and TRBJ2-7; 8 nucleotides agree with TRBD1. CDR1 and CDR2 from the germline V gene are SGHTA and FQGNSA. The CDR3 runs to 15 residues. Trimming at V came to 1 base and at J to 3 bases, leaving 5 bases not matched to a gene. The CDR3 DNA is TGTGCCAGCAGCTTAGGGGGGACAGGAGTCTACGAGCAGTACTTC. Translated, it gives CASSLGGTGVYEQYF. Drawing the rest from reference TRBV7-2 and TRBJ2-7, the complete variable domain is GAGVSQSPSNKVTEKGKDVELRCDPISGHTALYWYRQSLGQGLEFLIYFQGNSAPDKSGLPSDRFSAERTGGSVSTLTIQRTQQEDSAVYLCASSLGGTGVYEQYFGPGTRLTVT.

This chain uses TRBV12-2 with TRBJ1-1. TRBV12-2 corresponds to a pseudogene. This CDR3 contains 15 residues. The CDR3 loop reads CASRPYYRDYTEAFF. The CDR3, as DNA: TGTGCAAGTCGCCCCTACTACCGGGACTACACTGAAGCTTTCTTT.

The J gene is TRBJ1-2, the V gene TRBV2; D may be TRBD1 (6 bases). The CDR3 runs 14 residues. Germline V CDR1 and CDR2: SNHLY, FYNNEI. V was trimmed by 9 bases and J by 7 bases, leaving 21 bases between them. CDR3 in amino acids: CARGGGGLLTGYTF. The CDR3 DNA reads as TGTGCCAGGGGGGGAGGGGGGCTATTGACTGGCTACACCTTC. The full variable domain, in which reference TRBV2 and TRBJ1-2 provide the parts outside the CDR3, is EPEVTQTPSHQVTQMGQEVILRCVPISNHLYFYWYRQILGQKVEFLVSFYNNEISEKSEIFDDQFSVERPDGSNFTLKIRSTKLEDSAMYFCARGGGGLLTGYTFGSGTRLTVV.

The gene calls are TRBV11-2 and TRBJ2-2; tentative D call: TRBD2 (5 bases). Trimming left V 0 bases short and J 13 bases short, with 18 bases between. The CDR3 is 15 amino acids. Per germline, CDR1 SGHAT and CDR2 FQNNGV. For the CDR3, the DNA is TGTGCCAGCAGCTTAGATCTAACGGGAAGACTTGGGCTGTTTTTT. This translates into CASSLDLTGRLGLFF.

This clone was found once. The chain couples TRBV5-1 to TRBJ2-1; D perhaps matches TRBD2 (7 bases). CDR3 length equals 17 residues. The V gene's germline CDR1 is SGHRS and CDR2 YFSETQ. V lost 4 bases to trimming and J lost 3 bases, with 20 bases between them. CDR3 sequence reads: CASSGGLGGLDYNEQFF. DNA for the CDR3: TGCGCCAGCAGCGGGGGCCTCGGGGGGTTGGACTACAATGAGCAGTTCTTC.